This T cell receptor beta chain stems from a study of blood T cells in healthy people across ages (dated by TCRdb to between 2014 and 2016). Regarding the research as a whole: In model experiments, roughly one uniquely barcoded TCR beta cDNA molecule per two T cells was captured by template switching. Four age groups were formed from the donors: young (average roughly 15 years), middle-aged (more than 35), aged (approximately 60) and long-lived (more than 75). Using the same blood draw, the study looked at two additional independent replicas of 1 million unique cDNA reads for two donors, one aged 18 to 30 and the other aged 80 or older. Using deep sequencing normalized with unique cDNA molecular identifiers, the study measured how TCR beta repertoire diversity changes with age. To avoid experimental bias, donors of different ages were randomly spread across the sequencing lanes.

The protocol used for the library was 5' RACE. The sample was run on an Illumina HiSeq 2500. The second PCR ran for roughly 7 to 12 cycles and used a J-beta primer mix along with a sample-barcoded 5' primer. Each TCR beta cDNA molecule received a unique molecular identifier from a template-switch 5' adaptor carrying 12 random nucleotides. At least 2.5 million CDR3-containing paired-end reads were obtained from each sample. First-strand cDNA was synthesized from all RNA with the Mint cDNA synthesis kit, primed by a TRBC-specific oligonucleotide. Following uracil-DNA glycosylase treatment, a first 18-cycle PCR with universal primers M1SS and BC2_uni_R was performed on all cDNA. Processing in the source paper ran as follows. For normalization, 1 million high-quality reads, each with a distinct molecular identifier, were randomly selected from each sample. Reads sharing molecular identifiers were discarded rather than binned into consensus sequences. MiTCR, with a Q25 quality threshold and the strictest error-elimination algorithm, was used for CDR3 identification, clonotype clustering and error correction. A nonparametric unseen species model with Euler transformation was used to estimate a lower bound on total TCR beta diversity. TCRdb ran its own pipeline on the public reads, namely fastp trimming at Q25 and MiXCR clone calling, and kept in-frame beta chains. A single entry per CDR3 protein holds the most common genes and DNA from its merged rows. TCRdb assigned the V and J calls; the authors' analysis was not used. The sample table shows about 640,000 distinct CDR3 sequences, and approximately 50% are seen once. Of the sample, 30% to 40% is held by the ten largest clones.

Study-wide findings and limitations: Bulk unsorted PBMC profiling prevented conclusive comparison of naive and antigen-experienced compartments. A strong correlation was found between observed TCR beta diversity and the percentage of naive T cells measured by flow cytometry. Total diversity estimates from one million sequenced T cells were considered lower bounds and underestimates. Because the CMV infection status of the donors was unknown, age-related changes in expanded clonotypes may potentially have been confounded. Compared with the aged group, the long-lived group had more naive CD4+ T cells, fewer expanded clones and increased TCR diversity, a pattern suggesting age selection. Observed TCR beta diversity per million T cells fell roughly linearly with age, and a significant reduction was already apparent by age roughly 40.

As regards this clonotype: Its antigen is not yet known. The sample holds no much larger clone one base away, and base qualities are not on file.

Donors were 30 to 45 systemically healthy Caucasian individuals from Russia aged about 6 to 100 years. Roughly 11 milliliters of peripheral blood were drawn from each donor into EDTA-treated Vacutainer tubes. Ficoll-Paque density-gradient centrifugation was used to isolate PBMCs, with at least 7 million obtained per sample. Trizol reagent was used to extract total RNA from PBMCs, with at least 5 micrograms per sample. For every donor, an aliquot of PBMCs went through flow cytometry to measure the percentages of naive CD45RAhigh/CD27high T cells. The sequenced material came from blood. This TCR came from a man in his sixties in good health.

The DNA sequence reads TGTGCCAGCAGTTACTCTATTAACAGGGGCGAGGGCGGCTACACCTTC. This encodes CASSYSINRGEGGYTF. The rearrangement combines TRBV6-5 with TRBJ1-2; the junction holds 7 bases that match TRBD1. From a lookup of the germline V gene, CDR1 and CDR2 are MNHEY and SVGAGI. Relative to germline, V is missing 0 bases and J is missing 8 bases, with 12 bases of the junction outside any gene match. The CDR3 starts with the cysteine, ends with the phenylalanine, and has 16 residues. Just CDR3 DNA is preserved here, 48 bases in frame from base 1.